These T cell receptor beta chains were read from a single sample in a study of blood T cells in healthy people across ages. TCRdb re-called the 5' RACE reads through MiXCR, storing one row per CDR3 protein. This sample yields around 1,000,000 distinct CDR3 sequences, of which about two fifths are seen a single time; about an eighth belongs to the top ten. Sequenced material: blood. Receptor source: a young man in good health. Both conserved end residues are part of each CDR3. A D gene is named only where the DNA matches it firmly. Clone size is given for some rows only: seen once, a few or many times, or a class if the clone is expanded.

DNA,CDR3,D,size,J,V
TGTGCCAGCAGCCCGGGACTCCAAATGACGGATACGCAGTATTTT,CASSPGLQMTDTQYF,NA,NA,TRBJ2-3,TRBV5-6
TGTGCCAGCAGTGCAGGGTGGAACTATGGCTACACCTTC,CASSAGWNYGYTF,NA,NA,TRBJ1-2,TRBV27
TGCGCCAGCAGCCATAGGACAGTGGCGAACACCGGGGAGCTGTTTTTT,CASSHRTVANTGELFF,NA,NA,TRBJ2-2,TRBV4-1
TGTGCCAGCAGCTTAACTGGGGGGGCCGCAGATACGCAGTATTTT,CASSLTGGAADTQYF,NA,few,TRBJ2-3,TRBV7-3
TGTGCCAGCAGTGACCTGGACTATTACGAGCAGTACTTC,CASSDLDYYEQYF,NA,NA,TRBJ2-7,TRBV27
TGCAGTGCTGGAGAGGTGGGACAGGGGGGTCAGCCCCAGCATTTT,CSAGEVGQGGQPQHF,TRBD1,few,TRBJ1-5,TRBV20-1
TGTGCCAGCGGACCTACCCTAGCGGGGGGGTACAATGAGCAGTTCTTC,CASGPTLAGGYNEQFF,TRBD2,NA,TRBJ2-1,TRBV2
TGTGCCAGCAGTTTCGTTCCGGGGGGACCCCAGCATTTT,CASSFVPGGPQHF,NA,NA,TRBJ1-5,TRBV12-3/TRBV12-4
TGTGCCAGCAGCCAAGGACTAGCGGGGGAAATTACGCAGTATTTT,CASSQGLAGEITQYF,TRBD2,few,TRBJ2-3,TRBV4-2
TGTGCCAGCAGCCCCGGGGCAAACCGCTATGGCTACACCTTC,CASSPGANRYGYTF,NA,NA,TRBJ1-2,TRBV6-5
TGCAGCGTTGACGGGGGGGGTGAGCAGTTCTTC,CSVDGGGEQFF,TRBD2,few,TRBJ2-1,TRBV29-1
TGTGCCAGCAGTTTACCTAATTACGAGCAGTACTTC,CASSLPNYEQYF,NA,NA,TRBJ2-7,TRBV27
TGCAGTGCTAGAGATGGACTAGCGGGAGATTCAGATACGCAGTATTTT,CSARDGLAGDSDTQYF,TRBD2,NA,TRBJ2-3,TRBV20-1
TGTGCCAGCACCCCAATAGGGGTAAATTCACCCCTCCACTTT,CASTPIGVNSPLHF,NA,NA,TRBJ1-6,TRBV7-9
TGCAGTGCCCTCAGATCAGGGGTTCGCGGCTACACCTTC,CSALRSGVRGYTF,NA,NA,TRBJ1-2,TRBV20-1
TGTGCCAGCAGTCCCCCCCTGGCGGGGGGGCGCGATACGCAGTATTTT,CASSPPLAGGRDTQYF,TRBD2,few,TRBJ2-3,TRBV12-3/TRBV12-4
TGTGCCAGCAGCTTCGCTAGCGGCATGATGGAGACCCAGTACTTC,CASSFASGMMETQYF,TRBD2,few,TRBJ2-5,TRBV13
TGTGCCAGCAGTCACCCGATAGGGGGTGAGAACTATGGCTACACCTTC,CASSHPIGGENYGYTF,NA,few,TRBJ1-2,TRBV9
TGTGCCAGCAGAGATACTAGTCTTGTCACAGATACGCAGTATTTT,CASRDTSLVTDTQYF,NA,NA,TRBJ2-3,TRBV2
TGTGCCAGCAGCCAAATAGCGGGGACGATCTCTGGGGCCAACGTCCTGACTTTC,CASSQIAGTISGANVLTF,TRBD2,NA,TRBJ2-6,TRBV14
TGCGCCAGTAGGAGAACCAGGGGTAAAACGATTAGCAATCAGCCCCAGCATTTT,CASRRTRGKTISNQPQHF,NA,NA,TRBJ1-5,TRBV5-1
TGCAGTGCTAGACCCGGGCTGAGTGAGCAGTACTTC,CSARPGLSEQYF,NA,NA,TRBJ2-5,TRBV20-1
TGCAGCGTTGCTGGTCCCGTGACAGGGGGCAACTATGGCTACACCTTC,CSVAGPVTGGNYGYTF,TRBD1,NA,TRBJ1-2,TRBV29-1
TGTGCCAGCAGCCCAGTGGACTACACAGATACGCAGTATTTT,CASSPVDYTDTQYF,NA,NA,TRBJ2-3,TRBV7-9
TGTGCCAGCAGCTTAGACGTAAGGGGTGAAGCTTTCTTT,CASSLDVRGEAFF,NA,few,TRBJ1-1,TRBV7-9
TGTGCCAGCAGTACTCCTACAGGGGCCTATGGCTACACCTTC,CASSTPTGAYGYTF,TRBD1,NA,TRBJ1-2,TRBV6-5
TGTGCCAGCAGCTTAGCGAGGGGAGACTCCTACAATGAGCAGTACTTC,CASSLARGDSYNEQYF,NA,few,TRBJ2-7,TRBV7-6
TGTGCCAGCAGCCTGACAGGGGATTTCTCCTACGAGCAGTACTTC,CASSLTGDFSYEQYF,TRBD1,many,TRBJ2-7,TRBV6-5
TGCGCCAGCATGGCAGGGGGCGCGGACACTGAAGCTTTCTTT,CASMAGGADTEAFF,TRBD1,NA,TRBJ1-1,TRBV5-1
TGTGCCAGCAGTTCAGACAGGGTGAAAGAGACCCAGTACTTC,CASSSDRVKETQYF,TRBD1,NA,TRBJ2-5,TRBV12-3/TRBV12-4
TGTGCCAGCAGTTTAGTCAGAGGACTTCACACTGAAGCTTTCTTT,CASSLVRGLHTEAFF,NA,few,TRBJ1-1,TRBV27
TGTGCCAGCAGCCAAGTGGGGACGGTTGAAAATCAGCCCCAGCATTTT,CASSQVGTVENQPQHF,NA,few,TRBJ1-5,TRBV4-2
TGTGCCAGCAGTTTAAGCCTACCCTACAATGAGCAGTTCTTC,CASSLSLPYNEQFF,NA,NA,TRBJ2-1,TRBV27
TGTGCCAGCAGTGAATGGGCAGGCGCGAACACCGGGGAGCTGTTTTTT,CASSEWAGANTGELFF,NA,NA,TRBJ2-2,TRBV25-1
TGTGCCAGCAGCGTAGAGGGGGCCAGAAGGAATGAGCAGTTCTTC,CASSVEGARRNEQFF,TRBD1,NA,TRBJ2-1,TRBV9
TGTGCCAGCAGTCCCCCTGGAGGGGTAGGCGAAAAACTGTTTTTT,CASSPPGGVGEKLFF,NA,few,TRBJ1-4,TRBV12-3/TRBV12-4
TGCAGTGCTAGGCCTTATAGGACAGGGGTTACTGAAGCTTTCTTT,CSARPYRTGVTEAFF,TRBD1,few,TRBJ1-1,TRBV20-1
TGCAGCGCCAATACAGGTGCATCTGAGCAGTTCTTC,CSANTGASEQFF,NA,NA,TRBJ2-1,TRBV29-1
TGTGCCAGCTGGTCTAAGGGGTCCACTGAAGCTTTCTTT,CASWSKGSTEAFF,NA,few,TRBJ1-1,TRBV6-5
TGTGCCAGCAGCTCCCGCGGTCCCGATGAGCAGTTCTTC,CASSSRGPDEQFF,NA,few,TRBJ2-1,TRBV7-9
TGCGCCAGCAGCTATCCGAACAGGGGGACCCAAGAGACCCAGTACTTC,CASSYPNRGTQETQYF,TRBD1,NA,TRBJ2-5,TRBV5-1
TGTGCCAGCAGCGTGACAGGTCAAGCCTACAATGAGCAGTTCTTC,CASSVTGQAYNEQFF,NA,NA,TRBJ2-1,TRBV7-9
TGCAGTGCTAGTAGGGTAGGACCAACCCTATCGGGAGAGACCCAGTTCTTC,CSASRVGPTLSGETQFF,NA,NA,TRBJ2-1,TRBV20-1
TGTGCCAGCGGACAGGGGGTTGACAATGAGCAGTTCTTC,CASGQGVDNEQFF,TRBD1,NA,TRBJ2-1,TRBV7-3
TGCAGTGCTAGAGTGTTCGGAGGGACACCCAACACCGGGGAGCTGTTTTTT,CSARVFGGTPNTGELFF,NA,NA,TRBJ2-2,TRBV20-1
TGCAGTGCTACAATTTCCGGGGGCCGAACCGGGGAGCTGTTTTTT,CSATISGGRTGELFF,NA,few,TRBJ2-2,TRBV20-1
TGCGCCAGCAGCCTCCAACCAGGGAACCAAGAGACCCAGTACTTC,CASSLQPGNQETQYF,NA,NA,TRBJ2-5,TRBV5-1
TGCGCCAGCAGCCAAGAACACAGGGCAAACGCAGAGCAGTTCTTC,CASSQEHRANAEQFF,NA,many,TRBJ2-1,TRBV4-3
TGTGCCAGCCTGGGACTCACCTCTGGAAACACCATATATTTT,CASLGLTSGNTIYF,NA,NA,TRBJ1-3,TRBV6-1
TGTGCCAGCAGCCAAGGGCGGCCAGGCCAAAAGCAGTACTTC,CASSQGRPGQKQYF,NA,NA,TRBJ2-5,TRBV14
TGCAGTGCTTCTGGCCAGGGAGGTAGCGATTCACCCCTCCACTTT,CSASGQGGSDSPLHF,NA,few,TRBJ1-6,TRBV20-1
TGTGCCAGCGCCCGTGGGAGCAATCAGCCCCAGCATTTT,CASARGSNQPQHF,NA,few,TRBJ1-5,TRBV6-5
TGTGCCAGCAGTGACGGACAGGGCCCACAAGAGACCCAGTACTTC,CASSDGQGPQETQYF,TRBD1,NA,TRBJ2-5,TRBV6-2/TRBV6-3
TGTGCCAGCAGCGTAGATGGACTAGCGGGGGAGATAGCCAAAAACATTCAGTACTTC,CASSVDGLAGEIAKNIQYF,TRBD2,NA,TRBJ2-4,TRBV9
TGCGCCAGCAGCTTGGAGGGACTCATATACAATGAGCAGTTCTTC,CASSLEGLIYNEQFF,NA,NA,TRBJ2-1,TRBV5-1